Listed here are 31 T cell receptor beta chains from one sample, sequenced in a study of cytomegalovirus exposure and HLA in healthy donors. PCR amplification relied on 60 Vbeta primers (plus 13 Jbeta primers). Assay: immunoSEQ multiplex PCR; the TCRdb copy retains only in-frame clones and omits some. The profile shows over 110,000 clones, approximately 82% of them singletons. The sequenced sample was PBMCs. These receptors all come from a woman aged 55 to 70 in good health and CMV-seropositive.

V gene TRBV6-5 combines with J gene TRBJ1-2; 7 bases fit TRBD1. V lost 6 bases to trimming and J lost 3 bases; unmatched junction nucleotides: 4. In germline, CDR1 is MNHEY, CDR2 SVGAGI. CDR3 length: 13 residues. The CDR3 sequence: CASRPGQYYGYTF. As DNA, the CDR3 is TGTGCCAGCAGGCCGGGACAGTACTATGGCTACACCTTC.

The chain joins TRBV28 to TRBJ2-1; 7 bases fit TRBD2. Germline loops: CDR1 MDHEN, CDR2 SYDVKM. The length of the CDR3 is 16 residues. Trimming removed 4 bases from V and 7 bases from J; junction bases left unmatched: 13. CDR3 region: CASSSRMAGDWNEQFF. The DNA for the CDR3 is TGTGCCAGCAGTTCCCGGATGGCGGGAGACTGGAATGAGCAGTTCTTC.

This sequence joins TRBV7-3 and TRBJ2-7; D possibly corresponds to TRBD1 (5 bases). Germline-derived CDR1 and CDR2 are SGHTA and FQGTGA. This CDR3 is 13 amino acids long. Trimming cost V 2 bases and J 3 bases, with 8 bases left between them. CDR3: CASSLFDSYEQYF. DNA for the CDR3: TGTGCCAGCAGCTTATTCGACAGCTACGAGCAGTACTTC.

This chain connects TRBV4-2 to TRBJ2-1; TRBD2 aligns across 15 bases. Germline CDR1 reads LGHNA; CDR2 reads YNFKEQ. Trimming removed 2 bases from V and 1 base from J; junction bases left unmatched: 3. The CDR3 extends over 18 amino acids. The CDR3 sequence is CASSQKGLAGGSYNEQFF. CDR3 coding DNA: TGTGCCAGCAGCCAAAAGGGACTAGCGGGAGGATCCTACAATGAGCAGTTCTTC.

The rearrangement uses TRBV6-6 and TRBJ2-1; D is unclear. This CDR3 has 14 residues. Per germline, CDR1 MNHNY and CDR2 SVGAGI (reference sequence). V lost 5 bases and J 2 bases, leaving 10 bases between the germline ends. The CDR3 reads CASSTQNTYNEQFF. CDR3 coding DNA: TGTGCCAGCAGTACACAGAATACCTACAATGAGCAGTTCTTC.

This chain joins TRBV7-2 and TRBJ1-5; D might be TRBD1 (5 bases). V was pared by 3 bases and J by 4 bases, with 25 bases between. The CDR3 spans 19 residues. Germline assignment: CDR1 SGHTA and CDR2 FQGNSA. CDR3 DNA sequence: TGTGCCAGCAGCTTGGATGGCAGGGTGTCTCATCGGTTAAATCAGCCCCAGCATTTT. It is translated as CASSLDGRVSHRLNQPQHF.

CDR3 DNA sequence: TGTGCCAGCACGCGGACAGGGGACTACGAGCAGTACTTC. Amino acids: CASTRTGDYEQYF. The rearrangement uses TRBV2 and TRBJ2-5; TRBD1 matches 9 bases. The end of the DNA is better explained by TRBJ2-7, so the J call may be wrong. Germline V gives CDR1 SNHLY, CDR2 FYNNEI. This CDR3 has 13 residues.

CDR3 region: CASSLKPRTSGSFGEQFF. CDR3 nucleotides: TGTGCCAGCAGCTTAAAGCCCAGGACTAGCGGGAGTTTCGGTGAGCAGTTCTTC. This chain links TRBV7-3 with TRBJ2-1; 13 nucleotides match TRBD2. V shed 1 base, J shed 9 bases, and the junction held 12 bases outside the gene matches. Germline V gene lookup returns CDR1 SGHTA and CDR2 FQGTGA. The CDR3 runs 18 residues.

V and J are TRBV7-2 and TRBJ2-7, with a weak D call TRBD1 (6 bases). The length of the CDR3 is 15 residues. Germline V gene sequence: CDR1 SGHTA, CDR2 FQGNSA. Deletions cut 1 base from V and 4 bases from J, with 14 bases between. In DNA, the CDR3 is TGTGCCAGCAGCTTAGGGCCAGGGGTGGGGTACGAGCAGTACTTC. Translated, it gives CASSLGPGVGYEQYF.

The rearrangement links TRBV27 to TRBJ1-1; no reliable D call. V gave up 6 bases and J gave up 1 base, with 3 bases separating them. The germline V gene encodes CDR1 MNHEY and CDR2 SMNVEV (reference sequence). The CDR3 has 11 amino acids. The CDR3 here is CASRRNTEAFF. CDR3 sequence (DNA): TGTGCCAGCAGGAGGAACACTGAAGCTTTCTTT.

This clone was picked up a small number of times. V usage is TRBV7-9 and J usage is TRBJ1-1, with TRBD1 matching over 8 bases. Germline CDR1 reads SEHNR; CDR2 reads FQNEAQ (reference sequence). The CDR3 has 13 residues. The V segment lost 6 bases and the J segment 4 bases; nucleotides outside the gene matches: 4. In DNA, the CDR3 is TGTGCCAGCAGTGCCGACAGGGGCACTGAAGCTTTCTTT. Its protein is CASSADRGTEAFF.

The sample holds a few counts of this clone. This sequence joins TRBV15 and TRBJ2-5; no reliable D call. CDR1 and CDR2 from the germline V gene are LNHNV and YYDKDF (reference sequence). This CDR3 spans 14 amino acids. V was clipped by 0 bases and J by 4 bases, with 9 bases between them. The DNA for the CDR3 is TGTGCCACCAGCAGAGAGGCTAGTACAGAGACCCAGTACTTC. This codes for CATSREASTETQYF.

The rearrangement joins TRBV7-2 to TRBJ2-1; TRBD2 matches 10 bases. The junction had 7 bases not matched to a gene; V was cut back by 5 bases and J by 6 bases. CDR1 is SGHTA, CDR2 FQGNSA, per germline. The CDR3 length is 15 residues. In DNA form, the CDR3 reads TGTGCCAGCAGCCCCGGGACTAGCGTTACCAATGAGCAGTTCTTC. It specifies CASSPGTSVTNEQFF. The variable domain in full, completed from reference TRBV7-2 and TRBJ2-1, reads GAGVSQSPSNKVTEKGKDVELRCDPISGHTALYWYRQSLGQGLEFLIYFQGNSAPDKSGLPSDRFSAERTGGSVSTLTIQRTQQEDSAVYLCASSPGTSVTNEQFFGPGTRLTVL.

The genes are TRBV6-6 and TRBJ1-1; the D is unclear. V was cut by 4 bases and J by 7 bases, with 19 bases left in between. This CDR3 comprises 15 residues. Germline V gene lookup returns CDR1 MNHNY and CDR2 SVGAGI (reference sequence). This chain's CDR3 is CASSSAGLGDIEAFF. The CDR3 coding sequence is TGTGCCAGCAGTTCCGCGGGCTTAGGAGATATTGAAGCTTTCTTT.

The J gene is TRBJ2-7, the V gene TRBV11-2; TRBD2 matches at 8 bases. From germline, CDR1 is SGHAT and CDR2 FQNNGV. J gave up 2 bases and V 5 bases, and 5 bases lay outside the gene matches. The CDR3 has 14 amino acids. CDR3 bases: TGTGCCAGCAGCCCAGGGACTAGTACCTACGAGCAGTACTTC. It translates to CASSPGTSTYEQYF.

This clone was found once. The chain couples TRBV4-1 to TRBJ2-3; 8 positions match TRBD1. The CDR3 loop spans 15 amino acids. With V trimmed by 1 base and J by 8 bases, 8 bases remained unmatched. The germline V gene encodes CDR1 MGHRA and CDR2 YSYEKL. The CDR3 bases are TGCGCCAGCAGCCAAGCAGGGACAGGTCAAGGTACGCAGTATTTT. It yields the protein CASSQAGTGQGTQYF.

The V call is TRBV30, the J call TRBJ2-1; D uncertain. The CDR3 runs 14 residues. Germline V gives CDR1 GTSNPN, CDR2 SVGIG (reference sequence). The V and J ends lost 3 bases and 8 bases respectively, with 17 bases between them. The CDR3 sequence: CAWSPWASIDEQFF. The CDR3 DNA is TGTGCCTGGAGCCCTTGGGCTTCCATCGATGAGCAGTTCTTC. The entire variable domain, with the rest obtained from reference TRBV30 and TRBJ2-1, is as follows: SQTIHQWPATLVQPVGSPLSLECTVEGTSNPNLYWYRQAAGRGLQLLFYSVGIGQISSEVPQNLSASRPQDRQFILSSKKLLLSDSGFYLCAWSPWASIDEQFFGPGTRLTVL.

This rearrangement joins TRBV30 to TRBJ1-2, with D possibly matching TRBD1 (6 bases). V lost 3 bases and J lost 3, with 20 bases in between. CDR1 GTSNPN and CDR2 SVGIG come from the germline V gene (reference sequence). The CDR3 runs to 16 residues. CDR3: CAWRGRQDWRHYGYTF. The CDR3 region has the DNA TGTGCCTGGAGGGGACGACAGGATTGGAGACACTATGGCTACACCTTC. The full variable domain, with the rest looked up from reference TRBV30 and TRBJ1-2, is SQTIHQWPATLVQPVGSPLSLECTVEGTSNPNLYWYRQAAGRGLQLLFYSVGIGQISSEVPQNLSASRPQDRQFILSSKKLLLSDSGFYLCAWRGRQDWRHYGYTFGSGTRLTVV.

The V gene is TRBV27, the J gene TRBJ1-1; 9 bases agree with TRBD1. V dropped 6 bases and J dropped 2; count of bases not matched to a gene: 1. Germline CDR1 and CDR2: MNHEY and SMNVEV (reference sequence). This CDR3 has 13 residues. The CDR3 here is CASRGQGNTEAFF. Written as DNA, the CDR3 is TGTGCCAGCAGGGGACAGGGTAACACTGAAGCTTTCTTT.

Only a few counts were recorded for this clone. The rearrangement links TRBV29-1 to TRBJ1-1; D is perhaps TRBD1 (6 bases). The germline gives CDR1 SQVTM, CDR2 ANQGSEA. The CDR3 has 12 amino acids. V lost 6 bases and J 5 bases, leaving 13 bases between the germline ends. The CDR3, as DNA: TGCAGCGTGCAGGGGCTGGGGACTGAAGCTTTCTTT. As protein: CSVQGLGTEAFF.

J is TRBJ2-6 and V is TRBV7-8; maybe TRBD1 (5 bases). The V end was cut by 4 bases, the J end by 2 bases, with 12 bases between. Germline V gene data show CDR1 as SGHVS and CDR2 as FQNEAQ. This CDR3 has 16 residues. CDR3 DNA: TGTGCCAGCAGCTCATTAAGGGGCGCTGGGGCCAACGTCCTGACTTTC. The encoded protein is CASSSLRGAGANVLTF.

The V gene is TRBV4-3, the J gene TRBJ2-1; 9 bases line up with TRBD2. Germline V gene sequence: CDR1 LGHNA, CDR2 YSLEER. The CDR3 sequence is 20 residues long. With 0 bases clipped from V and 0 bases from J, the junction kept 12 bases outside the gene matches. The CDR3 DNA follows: TGCGCCAGCAGCCAAGATCTAATTTATATAGCGGGAGACTCCTACAATGAGCAGTTCTTC. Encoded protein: CASSQDLIYIAGDSYNEQFF.

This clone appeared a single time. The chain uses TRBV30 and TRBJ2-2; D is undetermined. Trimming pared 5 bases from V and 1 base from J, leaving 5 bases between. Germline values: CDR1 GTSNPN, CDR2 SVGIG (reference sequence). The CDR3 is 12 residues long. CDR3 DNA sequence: TGTGCCTGGGGGCAGAACACCGGGGAGCTGTTTTTT. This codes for CAWGQNTGELFF.

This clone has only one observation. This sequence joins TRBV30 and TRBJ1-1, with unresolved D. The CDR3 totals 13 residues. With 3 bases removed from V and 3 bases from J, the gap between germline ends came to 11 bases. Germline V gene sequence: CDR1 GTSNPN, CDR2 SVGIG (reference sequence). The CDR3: CAWSRLRYTEAFF. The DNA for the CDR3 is TGTGCCTGGAGCAGGTTGAGATACACTGAAGCTTTCTTT. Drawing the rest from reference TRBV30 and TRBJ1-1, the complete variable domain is SQTIHQWPATLVQPVGSPLSLECTVEGTSNPNLYWYRQAAGRGLQLLFYSVGIGQISSEVPQNLSASRPQDRQFILSSKKLLLSDSGFYLCAWSRLRYTEAFFGQGTRLTVV.

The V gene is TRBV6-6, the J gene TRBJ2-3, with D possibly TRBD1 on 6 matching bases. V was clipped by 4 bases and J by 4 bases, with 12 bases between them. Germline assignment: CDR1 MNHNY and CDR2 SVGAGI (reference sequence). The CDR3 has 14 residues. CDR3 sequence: CASSFGQMPDTQYF. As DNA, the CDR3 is TGTGCCAGCAGTTTCGGACAGATGCCAGATACGCAGTATTTT.

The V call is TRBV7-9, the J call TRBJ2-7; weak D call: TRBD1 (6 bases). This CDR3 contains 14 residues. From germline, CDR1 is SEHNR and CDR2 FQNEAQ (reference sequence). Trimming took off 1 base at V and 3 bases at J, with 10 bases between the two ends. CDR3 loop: CASSLGARGYEQYF. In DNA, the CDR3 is TGTGCCAGCAGCTTAGGGGCCAGGGGCTACGAGCAGTACTTC.

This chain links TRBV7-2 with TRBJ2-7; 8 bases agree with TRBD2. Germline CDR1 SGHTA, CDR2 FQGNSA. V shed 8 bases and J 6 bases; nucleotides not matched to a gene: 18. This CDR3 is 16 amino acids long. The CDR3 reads CASSPGSGGPSGEQYF. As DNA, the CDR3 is TGTGCCAGCTCACCGGGGTCGGGAGGGCCCTCAGGCGAGCAGTACTTC.

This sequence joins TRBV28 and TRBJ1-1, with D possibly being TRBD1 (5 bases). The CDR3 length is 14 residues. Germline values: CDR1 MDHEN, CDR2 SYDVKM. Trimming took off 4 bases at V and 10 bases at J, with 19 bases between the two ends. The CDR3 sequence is CASSSPGLTEGAFF. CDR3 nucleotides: TGTGCCAGCAGTTCCCCAGGGCTGACTGAAGGAGCTTTCTTT.

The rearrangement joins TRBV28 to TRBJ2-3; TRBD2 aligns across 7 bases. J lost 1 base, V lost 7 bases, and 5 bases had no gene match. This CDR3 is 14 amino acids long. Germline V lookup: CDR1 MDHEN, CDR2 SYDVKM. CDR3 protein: CASKGRVGTDTQYF. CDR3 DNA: TGTGCCAGCAAAGGGAGGGTGGGCACAGATACGCAGTATTTT.

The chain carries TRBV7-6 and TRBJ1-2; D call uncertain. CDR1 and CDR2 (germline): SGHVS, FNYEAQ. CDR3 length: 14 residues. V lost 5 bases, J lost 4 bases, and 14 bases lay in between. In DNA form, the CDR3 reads TGTGCCAGCAGCCCCCCTGGGCAGACCTATGGCTACACCTTC. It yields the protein CASSPPGQTYGYTF.

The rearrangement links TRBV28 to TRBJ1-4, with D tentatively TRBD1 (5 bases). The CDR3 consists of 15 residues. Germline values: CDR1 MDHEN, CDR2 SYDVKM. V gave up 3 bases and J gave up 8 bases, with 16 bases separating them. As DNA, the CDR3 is TGTGCCAGCAGTTTCCTGCAGGGAGGGAACGAAAAACTGTTTTTT. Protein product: CASSFLQGGNEKLFF. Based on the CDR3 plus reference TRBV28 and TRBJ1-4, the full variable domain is DVKVTQSSRYLVKRTGEKVFLECVQDMDHENMFWYRQDPGLGLRLIYFSYDVKMKEKGDIPEGYSVSREKKERFSLILESASTNQTSMYLCASSFLQGGNEKLFFGSGTQLSVL.